This T cell receptor (beta chain) was documented in a study of T cells in localized non-small cell lung cancer. Points from the study as a whole: Uninvolved adjacent lung showed peak T cell clonality, exceeding tumor. Appearances in adjacent lung were noted for a median about 60 of the top 100 tumor clones.

About this clone itself: Its matching antigen is unknown.

Libraries were prepared by immunoSEQ multiplex PCR; TCRdb keeps only in-frame clonotypes and omits some of them. The profile shows tens of thousands of clones, 75% to 95% of them singletons. The sample here was peripheral blood mononuclear cells, taken before any cancer treatment. The sequence was collected from a female donor of 60 years or more with stage II lung adenocarcinoma.

CDR3 coding DNA: TGTGCCAGCAGTTTATCCTCCCCCGTCGATCTATATGGCTACACCTTC. Its protein product is CASSLSSPVDLYGYTF. J is TRBJ1-2 and V is TRBV27; no clear D. V was pared by 0 bases and J by 5 bases, with 16 bases between. Germline V CDR1 and CDR2: MNHEY, SMNVEV (reference sequence). The CDR3 consists of 16 residues.